The rows below give T cell receptor beta chains drawn from one sample of a study of OX40 agonist ivuxolimab in advanced cancers. Produced via immunoSEQ multiplex PCR; TCRdb's table is partial and in-frame only. The table records about 65,000 clones, about nine tenths of them present only once. Source: CD4+ or CD8+ T cells sorted from blood, taken in a trial of the OX40 agonist ivuxolimab. These receptors originate from an adult with an advanced solid tumor such as melanoma, head and neck, liver or kidney cancer. Both conserved end residues are trimmed from each CDR3. Expanded clones are given a class, and other clones once, few, many or no size at all.

v_call	j_call	clone_size	cdr3_aa
TRBV6-5	TRBJ2-7	.	ASSYSRGKTYEQY
TRBV11-3	TRBJ2-2	.	ASSLSGSGTGELF
TRBV5-6	TRBJ1-4	once	ASSSWDRGEKLF
TRBV5-1	TRBJ2-7	.	ASSLEGSSYYEQY
TRBV11-1	TRBJ1-1	few	ASSLRGANTEAF
TRBV6-6	TRBJ1-1	.	ASTENTEAF
TRBV6-5	TRBJ2-2	once	ASSSRARTGELF
TRBV18	TRBJ2-3	.	ASSPPLRGTDTQY
TRBV18	TRBJ1-2	once	ASSPRTPTGTNEHYGYT
TRBV2	TRBJ2-2	.	ASSEEGQNTGELF
TRBV7-9	TRBJ2-7	few	ASSSTGTVSYEQY
TRBV5-4	TRBJ2-5	.	ASSLSGTVSVAQY
TRBV7-2	TRBJ1-1	once	ASSLTDRGLAEAF
TRBV5-8	TRBJ2-3	.	ASSPRGTAGGRADTQY
TRBV19	TRBJ1-5	few	ASTDWGFRGQPQH
TRBV5-1	TRBJ1-5	once	ASPPGRRNQPQH
TRBV27	TRBJ1-4	.	ASSLFASGATNEKLF
TRBV29-1	TRBJ2-1	.	STLAEAWEWLNNEQF
TRBV6-1	TRBJ2-7	.	ASSEAGGGYEQY
TRBV5-1	TRBJ2-1	.	ASRGRTGLVQNEQF
TRBV7-9	TRBJ1-4	.	ASSYRAPGEKLF
TRBV5-4	TRBJ1-6	.	ASSPPGDWISGSPLH
TRBV5-1	TRBJ1-4	.	ASSLEGDNEKLF
TRBV30	TRBJ1-3	.	AWRKGLANTIY
TRBV19	TRBJ2-1	.	ASSRTGSRLDEQF
TRBV7-6	TRBJ1-5	.	ASSGTGTVQYSNQPQH
TRBV5-6	TRBJ1-6	.	ASSTRQGQNSPLH
TRBV7-3	TRBJ2-2	few	ASSPGGGETGELF
TRBV5-1	TRBJ1-3	.	ASRALGQASSGNTIY
TRBV19	TRBJ1-1	.	ASSIDPPAGYAF
TRBV10-3	TRBJ1-2	once	AISDNFYGYT
TRBV30	TRBJ1-4	.	AWKQGSPLFNEKLF
TRBV5-1	TRBJ1-5	few	ASSLDGVSNQPQH
TRBV11-3	TRBJ2-5	.	ASSLGETQY
TRBV9	TRBJ2-3	.	ASSPRAGGDTQY
TRBV6-5	TRBJ2-7	.	ASSYIQGNAYEQY
TRBV6-1	TRBJ1-2	.	ASRANYGYT
TRBV19	TRBJ2-3	.	ASSIASTDTQY
TRBV5-1	TRBJ1-2	.	ASSPGDREVYGYT
TRBV4-2	TRBJ2-5	.	ASSQDRTSGQETQY
TRBV10-3	TRBJ2-3	.	ATRLELTDTQY
TRBV7-9	TRBJ2-6	.	ASSPRGPGANVLT
TRBV6-5	TRBJ1-5	.	ASSQTGTGFQPQH
TRBV12-5	TRBJ1-2	few	ASADQGIGYT
TRBV7-2	TRBJ2-7	.	ASSLGGRAVSYEQY
TRBV19	TRBJ1-6	.	ASRIGVQGNSPLH
TRBV19	TRBJ2-7	.	ASSLDYYEQY
TRBV6-1	TRBJ1-1	.	ASSDQGYTEAF
TRBV29-1	TRBJ1-2	.	SARDTGIYGYT
TRBV13	TRBJ2-5	.	ASSLQGSNLGQETQY
TRBV30	TRBJ2-5	.	AWTTGVGETQY
TRBV7-2	TRBJ2-5	.	ASSLDTSGGQETQY
TRBV11-2	TRBJ2-4	.	ASNPGQRRNIQY
TRBV5-1	TRBJ2-7	.	ASSLTGKLSEQY